These 23 T cell receptor beta chains were all obtained from the same sample, sequenced in a study of long-term antiretroviral therapy in people with HIV. At the survey level, the v3.0 immunoSEQ assay was run. Assay: immunoSEQ multiplex PCR; the TCRdb copy retains only in-frame clones and omits some. Of fewer than 30,000 clones detected, about 80% appear once; the ten largest clones hold about 5.3%. The source was unsorted PBMCs, collected 0.7 years before starting antiretroviral therapy. Receptors were obtained from a young man with HIV.

The chain recombines TRBV5-1 with TRBJ2-5; D possibly corresponds to TRBD1 (5 bases). Trimming shortened V by 4 bases and J by 0 bases, and 7 bases separated the two germline ends. This CDR3 has 13 residues. In germline, CDR1 is SGHRS, CDR2 YFSETQ. This CDR3 is CASSVTDQETQYF. In DNA, the CDR3 is TGCGCCAGCAGCGTGACAGACCAAGAGACCCAGTACTTC. The variable domain in full, with the rest retrieved from reference TRBV5-1 and TRBJ2-5, is KAGVTQTPRYLIKTRGQQVTLSCSPISGHRSVSWYQQTPGQGLQFLFEYFSETQRNKGNFPGRFSGRQFSNSRSEMNVSTLELGDSALYLCASSVTDQETQYFGPGTRLLVL.

The chain couples TRBV6-6 to TRBJ2-7, with TRBD2 identical over 13 bases. The V and J ends lost 5 bases and 7 bases, in that order; junction bases with no gene match: 8. The germline V gene has CDR1 MNHNY and CDR2 SVGAGI (reference sequence). The CDR3 spans 15 residues. The CDR3 nucleotides are TGTGCCAGCAGTCCCCGGACTAGCGGGAGAAGGGAGCAGTACTTC. Translating gives CASSPRTSGRREQYF.

CDR3 sequence (DNA): TGTGCCAGCAGTATCAGACAGCACTACGAGCAGTACTTC. Protein: CASSIRQHYEQYF. This chain links TRBV6-1 with TRBJ2-7, with D perhaps TRBD1 (5 bases). V lost 5 bases, J lost 3 bases, and 11 bases lay in between. This CDR3 comprises 13 residues. From germline, CDR1 is MNHNS and CDR2 SASEGT.

This clone came up a few times. The V and J genes are TRBV5-4 and TRBJ2-7, with 7 bases fitting TRBD1. This CDR3 has 14 amino acids. Germline loops: CDR1 SGHNT, CDR2 YYREEE (reference sequence). Unmatched junction bases numbered 7, after V lost 5 bases and J lost 2 bases. The CDR3 loop reads CASRSSTGPYEQYF. CDR3 nucleotide sequence: TGTGCCAGCAGATCCTCGACAGGGCCCTACGAGCAGTACTTC.

The V gene is TRBV30, the J gene TRBJ1-5; D unresolved. The germline V gene has CDR1 GTSNPN and CDR2 SVGIG (reference sequence). The CDR3 contains 14 residues. V was clipped by 0 bases and J by 7 bases, with 13 bases between them. In DNA, the CDR3 is TGTGCCTGGAGTGTAGGATCGTCGGGACAGCCCCAGCATTTT. Its protein is CAWSVGSSGQPQHF.

The chain has TRBV19 and TRBJ2-7; TRBD2 is a possible D gene (5 bases). V shed 4 bases and J shed 4 bases, with 17 bases lying between them. The CDR3 loop spans 15 amino acids. CDR1 and CDR2 (germline): LNHDA, SQIVND (reference sequence). The DNA of the CDR3 is TGTGCCAGTAGTACCCGGGGTTCCCTGGGGTACGAGCAGTACTTC. Amino acids: CASSTRGSLGYEQYF.

The rearrangement links TRBV6-1 to TRBJ1-1, with D possibly being TRBD1 (6 bases). CDR1 is MNHNS, CDR2 SASEGT, per germline. The CDR3 has 13 amino acids. The V and J ends lost 0 bases and 10 bases respectively, with 12 bases between them. CDR3 bases: TGTGCCAGCAGTGAAGCGCAGGGGAACCGAGCTTTCTTT. This sequence encodes CASSEAQGNRAFF.

The chain is built from TRBV19 and TRBJ2-2; D is unresolved. The CDR3 has 12 amino acids. V was trimmed by 2 bases and J by 8 bases, leaving 6 bases between them. Germline loops: CDR1 LNHDA, CDR2 SQIVND (reference sequence). CDR3 DNA sequence: TGTGCCAGTAGTATATGGCCGGGGGAGCTGTTTTTT. It codes for CASSIWPGELFF.

A word on this clone: A read error may account for a junction end that differs from germline. The CDR3 is CASSVARQPTDSNF. DNA of the CDR3: TGTGCCAGCAGCGTAGCCAGACAGCCTACGGACTCGAACTTC. This chain links TRBV7-2 with TRBJ2-5; tentatively, D is TRBD1 or TRBD2 (5 bases each). Germline assignment: CDR1 SGHTA and CDR2 FQGNSA. The CDR3 loop spans 14 amino acids.

This chain links TRBV11-2 with TRBJ2-3; perhaps TRBD2 as D (7 bases). Trimming took off 4 bases at V and 0 bases at J, with 11 bases between the two ends. CDR3 length: 15 amino acids. The germline V gene encodes CDR1 SGHAT and CDR2 FQNNGV. DNA of the CDR3: TGTGCCAGCAGCTCCCGGGGGGCTAGCACAGATACGCAGTATTTT. Its translation: CASSSRGASTDTQYF.

This chain links TRBV7-2 with TRBJ1-6; D gene ambiguous. CDR1 SGHTA and CDR2 FQGNSA come from the germline V gene. The CDR3 is 15 amino acids. The ends were cut back, 1 base at V and 8 bases at J, with 12 bases in the middle. CDR3 in amino acids: CASSLVDNRDSPLHF. The DNA of the CDR3 is TGTGCCAGCAGCTTAGTGGATAATAGAGATTCACCCCTCCACTTT.

The chain carries TRBV6-1 and TRBJ1-2; D ambiguous. Trimming stripped 1 base from V and 0 bases from J, with 9 bases between. The CDR3 length is 15 residues. Germline CDR1 and CDR2: MNHNS and SASEGT. This CDR3 is CASSEGSPANYGYTF. The CDR3 DNA reads TGTGCCAGCAGTGAAGGGAGCCCGGCTAACTATGGCTACACCTTC.

V and J are TRBV5-4 and TRBJ2-7; 7 positions agree with TRBD1. CDR1 is SGHNT and CDR2 is YYREEE in the germline V gene (reference sequence). The junction had 8 bases not matched to a gene; V was cut back by 5 bases and J by 0 bases. This CDR3 has 15 residues. The CDR3 protein is CASSRGQANSYEQYF. CDR3 coding DNA: TGTGCCAGCAGTAGAGGACAGGCGAACTCCTACGAGCAGTACTTC.

The chain recombines TRBV6-5 with TRBJ2-1; D may match TRBD1 or TRBD2 (6 bases each). Trimming took off 6 bases at V and 3 bases at J, with 12 bases between the two ends. The CDR3 consists of 14 residues. Per germline, CDR1 MNHEY and CDR2 SVGAGI. In DNA, the CDR3 is TGTGCCAGCAGCCCCGGAGGGGGCTACAATGAGCAGTTCTTC. This codes for CASSPGGGYNEQFF.

The chain couples TRBV15 to TRBJ1-1; D not certain. There are 16 residues in the CDR3. Germline-derived CDR1 and CDR2 are LNHNV and YYDKDF (reference sequence). Between the trimmed V and J ends, which lost 5 bases and 2 bases, there was a span of 18 bases. CDR3 sequence reads: CATSQRRTVPNTEAFF. The CDR3 DNA sequence: TGTGCCACCAGCCAGAGGAGGACGGTACCAAACACTGAAGCTTTCTTT. Combining the CDR3 with reference TRBV15 and TRBJ1-1 gives the whole variable domain DAMVIQNPRYQVTQFGKPVTLSCSQTLNHNVMYWYQQKSSQAPKLLFHYYDKDFNNEADTPDNFQSRRPNTSFCFLDIRSPGLGDTAMYLCATSQRRTVPNTEAFFGQGTRLTVV.

This sequence joins TRBV11-2 and TRBJ1-5; no reliable D call. CDR3 length: 17 residues. The V and J ends lost 1 base and 1 base respectively, with 14 bases between them. Germline lookup yields CDR1 SGHAT and CDR2 FQNNGV. This chain's CDR3 is CASSLGVGQASNQPQHF. CDR3 nucleotides: TGTGCCAGCAGCTTAGGTGTTGGCCAGGCCAGCAATCAGCCCCAGCATTTT.

The V call is TRBV30, the J call TRBJ2-7; weak D call: TRBD2 (6 bases). V was shortened by 4 bases and J by 3 bases, with 13 bases between the two germline ends. The CDR3 sequence is 13 residues long. Germline CDR1 GTSNPN, CDR2 SVGIG (reference sequence). CDR3 protein: CAWMRGLNYEQYF. Here the CDR3 DNA reads TGTGCCTGGATGCGGGGCCTGAACTACGAGCAGTACTTC.

The chain recombines TRBV10-3 with TRBJ1-6; weak D call: TRBD1 (5 bases). In germline, CDR1 is ENHRY, CDR2 SYGVKD. CDR3 length: 15 amino acids. V was shortened by 6 bases and J by 7 bases, with 16 bases between the two germline ends. The CDR3 DNA follows: TGTGCCATCAGAACAGGCCCCCAGGCCAATTCACCCCTCCACTTT. Amino acid sequence: CAIRTGPQANSPLHF.

J is TRBJ1-6 and V is TRBV5-4, with a weak D call TRBD1 (6 bases). This CDR3 is built from 15 residues. Trimming took off 4 bases at V and 0 bases at J, with 8 bases between the two ends. Germline V gives CDR1 SGHNT, CDR2 YYREEE (reference sequence). This chain's CDR3 is CASSKDSSYNSPLHF. The CDR3 DNA reads TGTGCCAGCAGCAAGGACAGCTCCTATAATTCACCCCTCCACTTT.

The V and J genes are TRBV5-4 and TRBJ2-7, with TRBD1 matching 9 bases. CDR1 SGHNT and CDR2 YYREEE come from the germline V gene (reference sequence). The trim removed 4 bases at V and 6 bases at J, leaving 8 bases unmatched. The CDR3 loop spans 14 amino acids. The CDR3 is CASSPTGGVSEQYF. CDR3 nucleotides: TGTGCCAGCAGCCCGACAGGGGGTGTCTCCGAGCAGTACTTC.

The chain couples TRBV28 to TRBJ1-6; unclear D gene. Between the trimmed V and J ends, which lost 5 bases and 5 bases, there was a span of 22 bases. CDR1 is MDHEN, CDR2 SYDVKM, per germline. The CDR3 is 18 amino acids. CDR3 residues: CASSLWPTAVVNNSPLHF. CDR3 DNA sequence: TGTGCCAGCAGTCTTTGGCCTACTGCAGTCGTTAATAATTCACCCCTCCACTTT.

The genes are TRBV9 and TRBJ2-1, with 7 bases fitting TRBD2. With V trimmed by 4 bases and J by 5 bases, 6 bases remained unmatched. This CDR3 is built from 14 residues. Germline CDR1 and CDR2: SGDLS and YYNGEE. The CDR3 nucleotides read TGTGCCAGCAGCCCCGGGAGGCCTAACAATGAGCAGTTCTTC. This sequence encodes CASSPGRPNNEQFF.

The gene calls are TRBV5-4 and TRBJ2-1; 10 bases fit TRBD1. The CDR3 is made up of 13 amino acids. Unmatched junction bases numbered 3, after V lost 3 bases and J lost 9 bases. CDR1 and CDR2 from the germline V gene are SGHNT and YYREEE (reference sequence). The CDR3: CASSWDRGSEQFF. Here the CDR3 DNA reads TGTGCCAGCAGCTGGGACAGGGGTTCTGAGCAGTTCTTC.